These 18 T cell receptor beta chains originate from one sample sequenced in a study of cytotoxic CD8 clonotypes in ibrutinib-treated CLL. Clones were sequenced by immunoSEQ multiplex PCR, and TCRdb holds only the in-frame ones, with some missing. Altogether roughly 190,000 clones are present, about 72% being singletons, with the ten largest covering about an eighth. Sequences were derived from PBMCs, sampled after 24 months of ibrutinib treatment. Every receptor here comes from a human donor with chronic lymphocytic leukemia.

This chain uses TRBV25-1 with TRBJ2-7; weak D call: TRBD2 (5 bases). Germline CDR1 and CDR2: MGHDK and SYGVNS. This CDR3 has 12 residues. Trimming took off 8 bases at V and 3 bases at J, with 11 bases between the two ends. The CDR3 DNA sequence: TGTGCCAGCTCGGGGAGAGACTACGAGCAGTACTTC. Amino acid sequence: CASSGRDYEQYF.

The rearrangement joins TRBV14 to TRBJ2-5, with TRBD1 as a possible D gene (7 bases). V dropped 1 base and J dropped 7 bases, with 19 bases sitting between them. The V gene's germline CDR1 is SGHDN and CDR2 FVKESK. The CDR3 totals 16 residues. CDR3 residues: CASSQVRGGGARTQYF. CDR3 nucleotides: TGTGCCAGCAGCCAAGTTCGAGGAGGGGGCGCTCGGACCCAGTACTTC. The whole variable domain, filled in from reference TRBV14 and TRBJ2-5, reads EAGVTQFPSHSVIEKGQTVTLRCDPISGHDNLYWYRRVMGKEIKFLLHFVKESKQDESGMPNNRFLAERTGGTYSTLKVQPAELEDSGVYFCASSQVRGGGARTQYFGPGTRLLVL.

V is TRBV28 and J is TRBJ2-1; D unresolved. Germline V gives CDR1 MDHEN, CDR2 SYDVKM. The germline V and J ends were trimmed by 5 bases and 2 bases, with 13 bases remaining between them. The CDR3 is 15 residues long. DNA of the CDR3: TGTGCCAGCAGTCCATACAAAATAACCTACAATGAGCAGTTCTTC. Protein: CASSPYKITYNEQFF.

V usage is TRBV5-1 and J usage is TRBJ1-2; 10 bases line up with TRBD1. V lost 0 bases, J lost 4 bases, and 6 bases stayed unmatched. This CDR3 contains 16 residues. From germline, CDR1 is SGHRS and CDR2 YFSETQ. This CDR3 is CASSLDGQGVFYGYTF. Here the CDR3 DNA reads TGCGCCAGCAGCTTGGACGGACAGGGGGTGTTCTATGGCTACACCTTC.

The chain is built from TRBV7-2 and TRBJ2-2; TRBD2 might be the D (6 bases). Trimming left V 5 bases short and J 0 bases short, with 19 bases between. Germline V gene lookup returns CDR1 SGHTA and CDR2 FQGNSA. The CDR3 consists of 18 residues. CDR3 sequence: CASSTPRGSSSNTGELFF. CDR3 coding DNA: TGTGCCAGCAGCACACCGCGGGGTAGCAGCTCGAACACCGGGGAGCTGTTTTTT.

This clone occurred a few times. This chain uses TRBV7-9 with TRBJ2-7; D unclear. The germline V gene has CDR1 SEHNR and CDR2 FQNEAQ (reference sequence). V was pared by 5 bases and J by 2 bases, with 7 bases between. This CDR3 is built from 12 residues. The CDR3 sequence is CASSVTAYEQYF. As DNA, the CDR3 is TGTGCCAGCAGCGTTACTGCCTACGAGCAGTACTTC.

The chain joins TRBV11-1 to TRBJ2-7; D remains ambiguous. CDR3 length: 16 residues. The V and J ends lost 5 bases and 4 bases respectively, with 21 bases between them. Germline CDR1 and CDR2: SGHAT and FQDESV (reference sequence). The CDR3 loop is CASSGSRTETQYEQYF. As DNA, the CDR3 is TGTGCCAGCAGCGGATCGAGGACCGAGACACAGTACGAGCAGTACTTC.

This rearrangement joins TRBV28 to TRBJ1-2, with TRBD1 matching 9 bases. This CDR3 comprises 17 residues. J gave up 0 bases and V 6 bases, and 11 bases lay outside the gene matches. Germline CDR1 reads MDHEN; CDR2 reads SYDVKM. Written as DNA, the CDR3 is TGTGCCAGCAGCTCCCCAGACAGGGGGGCCGCTAACTATGGCTACACCTTC. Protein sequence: CASSSPDRGAANYGYTF.

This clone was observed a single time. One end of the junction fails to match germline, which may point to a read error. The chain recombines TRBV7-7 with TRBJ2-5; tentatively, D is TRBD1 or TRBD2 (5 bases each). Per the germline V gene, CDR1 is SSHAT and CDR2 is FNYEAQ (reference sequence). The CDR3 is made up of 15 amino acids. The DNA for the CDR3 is TGTGCTAGCAGCTTAAACCCGGGACACCAAGAGACCCAGTACTTC. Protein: CASSLNPGHQETQYF.

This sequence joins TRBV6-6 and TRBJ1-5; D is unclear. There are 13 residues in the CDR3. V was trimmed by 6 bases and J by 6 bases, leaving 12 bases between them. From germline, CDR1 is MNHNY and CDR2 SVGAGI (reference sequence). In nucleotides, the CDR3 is TGTGCCAGCAGCAAGGAAAATGGTCAGCCCCAGCATTTT. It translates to CASSKENGQPQHF.

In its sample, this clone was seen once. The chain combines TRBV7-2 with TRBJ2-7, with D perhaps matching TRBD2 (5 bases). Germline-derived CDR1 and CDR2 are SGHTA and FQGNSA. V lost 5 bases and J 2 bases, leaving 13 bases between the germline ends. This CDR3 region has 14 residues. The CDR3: CASSLGSGAYEQYF. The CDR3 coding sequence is TGTGCCAGCAGCCTTGGGTCCGGGGCCTACGAGCAGTACTTC.

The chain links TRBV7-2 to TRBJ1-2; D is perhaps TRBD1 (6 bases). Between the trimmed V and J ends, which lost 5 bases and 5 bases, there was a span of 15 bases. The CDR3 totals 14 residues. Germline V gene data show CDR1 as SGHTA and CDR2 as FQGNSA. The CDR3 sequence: CASSLSQGGYGYTF. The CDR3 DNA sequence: TGTGCCAGCAGCCTGTCCCAAGGGGGGTATGGCTACACCTTC. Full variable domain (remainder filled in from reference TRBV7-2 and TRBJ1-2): GAGVSQSPSNKVTEKGKDVELRCDPISGHTALYWYRQSLGQGLEFLIYFQGNSAPDKSGLPSDRFSAERTGGSVSTLTIQRTQQEDSAVYLCASSLSQGGYGYTFGSGTRLTVV.

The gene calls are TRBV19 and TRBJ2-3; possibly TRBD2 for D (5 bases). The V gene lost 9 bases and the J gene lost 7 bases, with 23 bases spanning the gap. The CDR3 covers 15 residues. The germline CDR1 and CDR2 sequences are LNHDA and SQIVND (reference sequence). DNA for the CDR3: TGTGCCAGCCAGTCGTCGGGGATCAATATAAATACGCAGTATTTT. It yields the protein CASQSSGININTQYF.

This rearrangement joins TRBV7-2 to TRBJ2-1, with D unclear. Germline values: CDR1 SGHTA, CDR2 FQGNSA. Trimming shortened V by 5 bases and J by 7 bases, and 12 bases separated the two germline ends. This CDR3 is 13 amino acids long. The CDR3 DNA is TGTGCCAGCAGCACCTACCTTGGGAATGAGCAGTTCTTC. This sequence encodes CASSTYLGNEQFF.

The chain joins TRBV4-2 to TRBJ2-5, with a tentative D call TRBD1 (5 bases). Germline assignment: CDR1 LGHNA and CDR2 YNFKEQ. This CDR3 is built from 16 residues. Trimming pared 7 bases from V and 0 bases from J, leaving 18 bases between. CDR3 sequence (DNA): TGTGCCAGCACCCCGCAGGGTGGGGCGAACCAAGAGACCCAGTACTTC. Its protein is CASTPQGGANQETQYF.

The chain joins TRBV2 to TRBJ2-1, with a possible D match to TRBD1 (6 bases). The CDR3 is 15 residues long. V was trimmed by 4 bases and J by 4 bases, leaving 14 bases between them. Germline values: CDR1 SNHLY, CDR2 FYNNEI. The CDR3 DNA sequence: TGTGCCAGCAGTGTACAGGGCCCTAGATACAATGAGCAGTTCTTC. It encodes CASSVQGPRYNEQFF.

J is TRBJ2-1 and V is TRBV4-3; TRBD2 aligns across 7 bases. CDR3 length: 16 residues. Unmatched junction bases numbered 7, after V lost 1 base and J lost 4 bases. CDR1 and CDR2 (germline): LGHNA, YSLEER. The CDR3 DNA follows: TGCGCCAGCAGCCAAGGGGGCGGGAGTCTGTACAATGAGCAGTTCTTC. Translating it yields CASSQGGGSLYNEQFF.

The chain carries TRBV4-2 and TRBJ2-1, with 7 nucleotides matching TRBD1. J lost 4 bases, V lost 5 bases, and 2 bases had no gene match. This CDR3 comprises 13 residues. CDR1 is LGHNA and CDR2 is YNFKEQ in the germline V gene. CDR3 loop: CASSAQGYNEQFF. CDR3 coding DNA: TGTGCCAGCAGCGCACAGGGGTACAATGAGCAGTTCTTC.